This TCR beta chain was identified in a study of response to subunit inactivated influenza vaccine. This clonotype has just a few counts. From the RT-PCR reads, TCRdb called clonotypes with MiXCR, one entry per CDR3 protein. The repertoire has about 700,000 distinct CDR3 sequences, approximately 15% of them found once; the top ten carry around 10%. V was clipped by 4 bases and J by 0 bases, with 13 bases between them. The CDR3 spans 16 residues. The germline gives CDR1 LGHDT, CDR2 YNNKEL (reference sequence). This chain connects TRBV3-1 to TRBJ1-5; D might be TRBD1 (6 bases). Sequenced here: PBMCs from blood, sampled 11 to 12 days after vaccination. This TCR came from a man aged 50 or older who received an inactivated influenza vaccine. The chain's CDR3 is CASSRGTLNSNQPQHF. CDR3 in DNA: TGTGCCAGCAGCCGCGGGACACTCAATAGCAATCAGCCCCAGCATTTT.